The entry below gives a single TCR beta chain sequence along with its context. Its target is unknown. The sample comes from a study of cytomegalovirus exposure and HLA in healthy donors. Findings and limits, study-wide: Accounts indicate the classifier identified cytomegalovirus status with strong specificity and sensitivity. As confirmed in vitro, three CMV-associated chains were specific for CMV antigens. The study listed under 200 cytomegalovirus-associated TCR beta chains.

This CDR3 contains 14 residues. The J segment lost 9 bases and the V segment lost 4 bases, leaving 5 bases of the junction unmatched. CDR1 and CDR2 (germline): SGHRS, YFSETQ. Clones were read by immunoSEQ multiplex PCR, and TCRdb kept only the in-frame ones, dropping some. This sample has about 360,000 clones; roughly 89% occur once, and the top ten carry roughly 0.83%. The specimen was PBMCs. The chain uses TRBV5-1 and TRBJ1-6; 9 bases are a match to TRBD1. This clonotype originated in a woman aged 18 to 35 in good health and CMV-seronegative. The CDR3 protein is CASSQGQGASPLHF. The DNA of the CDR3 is TGCGCCAGCAGCCAGGGACAGGGCGCTTCACCCCTCCACTTT.